Each of the 19 T cell receptor beta chains below was sequenced from the same sample in a study of tumor-infiltrating lymphocytes in primary liver carcinoma. From roughly 0.45 ug total RNA, TCR beta cDNA was generated with a primer in the constant region. Researchers made the TCR beta libraries by running three nested multiplex PCR rounds with slightly modified ARM-PCR. Both of the initial two PCR rounds ran for approximately 11 cycles and employed TRBV1-TRBV30 forward primers alongside a C-beta reverse primer. TCRdb used MiXCR to reprocess the multiplex PCR reads, holding one entry per CDR3 protein. The profile shows about 210,000 distinct CDR3 sequences, around four fifths of them singletons. Co-extraction of RNA and DNA was performed on 20-30 mg of unsorted bulk tissue. Sequencing used tumor tissue from primary liver carcinoma. These receptors were taken from a man aged 35 to 55 with primary liver carcinoma and hepatitis B virus infection.

On this clonotype: Lacking the conserved final phenylalanine or tryptophan, this CDR3 likely reflects a read error. The chain is built from TRBV11-3 and TRBJ2-1; 11 bases are a match to TRBD2. This CDR3 comprises 16 residues. Germline values: CDR1 SGHNT, CDR2 YENEEA. CDR3 loop: CASSLGIAGGRNGQFS. The DNA for the CDR3 is TGTGCCAGCAGCTTAGGTATAGCGGGAGGGCGAAATGGGCAGTTCTCA.

Concerning this clonotype itself: The CDR3 end shows no conserved phenylalanine or tryptophan, and so a read error is likely. This chain joins TRBV10-3 and TRBJ2-5, with D possibly being TRBD2 (6 bases). The CDR3 contains 13 residues. V was shortened by 6 bases and J by 5 bases, with 13 bases between the two germline ends. Looked up from germline, CDR1 is ENHRY and CDR2 is SYGVKD. CDR3 nucleotide sequence: TGTGCCATCAGGCGGCGGGAAGGGGAGACCCAGTACTGC. Amino acids: CAIRRREGETQYC.

The chain is built from TRBV5-6 and TRBJ2-7, with TRBD2 matching over 11 bases. This CDR3 contains 15 residues. Germline assignment: CDR1 SGHDT and CDR2 YYEEEE. CDR3 residues: CGSSSRGLAEYEQYF. The CDR3, as DNA: TGTGGAAGCAGCTCTAGGGGACTAGCGGAATACGAGCAGTACTTC.

This clonotype was observed many times. The chain combines TRBV14 with TRBJ2-7; tentatively, D is TRBD2 (5 bases). Germline loops: CDR1 SGHDN, CDR2 FVKESK. Trimming stripped 1 base from V and 0 bases from J, with 7 bases between. The CDR3 has 14 residues. The CDR3 is CASSQAGFSYEQYF. The CDR3 bases are TGTGCCAGCAGCCAAGCGGGGTTCTCCTACGAGCAGTACTTC. Using reference TRBV14 and TRBJ2-7 for the parts outside the CDR3, the full variable domain is EAGVTQFPSHSVIEKGQTVTLRCDPISGHDNLYWYRRVMGKEIKFLLHFVKESKQDESGMPNNRFLAERTGGTYSTLKVQPAELEDSGVYFCASSQAGFSYEQYFGPGTRLTVT.

This clonotype was seen at least ten times. This chain joins TRBV10-3 and TRBJ1-1; D gene unclear. Trimming shortened V by 0 bases and J by 2 bases, and 10 bases separated the two germline ends. The germline CDR1 and CDR2 sequences are ENHRY and SYGVKD. CDR3 length equals 15 residues. DNA for the CDR3: TGTGCCATCAGTGAGTCACCCCGCTCTAACACTGAAGCTTTCTTT. Translation: CAISESPRSNTEAFF.

This clonotype has just one count. A clone one base away is much larger, so this may be a read error. The chain employs TRBV30 and TRBJ2-7; D call uncertain. The CDR3 has 13 amino acids. Germline CDR1 reads GTSNPN; CDR2 reads SVGIG (reference sequence). As DNA, the CDR3 is TGTGCCTGGAGTAGGAGCCAACCCTACGCGCAGTACTTC. Its protein product is CAWSRSQPYAQYF.

About this clonotype: This may be a read error: a much more frequent sequence differs by one nucleotide. The chain links TRBV4-3 to TRBJ1-1; D unresolved. The germline V gene encodes CDR1 LGHNA and CDR2 YSLEER. Between the trimmed V and J ends, which lost 4 bases and 4 bases, there was a span of 10 bases. The CDR3 extends over 13 amino acids. CDR3: CASSRYMSTEAFF. CDR3 DNA: TGCGCCAGCAGCCGATACATGAGCACTGAAGCTTTCTTT.

This clonotype was recorded many times. The chain has TRBV29-1 and TRBJ2-1; possible D gene TRBD1, 6 bases. CDR3 length: 13 residues. The V end was cut by 8 bases, the J end by 5 bases, with 16 bases between. CDR1 and CDR2 from the germline V gene are SQVTM and ANQGSEA. CDR3: CSYSGTSNNEQFF. For the CDR3, the DNA is TGCAGCTACTCCGGGACAAGTAACAATGAGCAGTTCTTC.

To note about this clonotype: It may be a read error: a sequence one base away is much more abundant. V is TRBV19 and J is TRBJ2-7; 7 bases map to TRBD2. Germline CDR1 is LNHDA and CDR2 is SQIVND (reference sequence). The CDR3 has 14 amino acids. The J segment lost 3 bases and the V segment lost 5 bases, leaving 7 bases of the junction unmatched. The CDR3 nucleotides read TGTGCCAGTAGTTATCAAGCGGGAATCTACGAGCAGTACTTC. Protein: CASSYQAGIYEQYF.

V is TRBV29-1 and J is TRBJ1-4, with D unclear. Germline V gives CDR1 SQVTM, CDR2 ANQGSEA. Trimming removed 4 bases at V and 6 bases at J, with 3 bases between. The CDR3 is made up of 10 amino acids. CDR3 sequence reads: CSVVYEKLFF. Written as DNA, the CDR3 is TGCAGCGTTGTGTATGAAAAACTGTTTTTT.

As concerns this clonotype: This CDR3 fails to terminate in the conserved phenylalanine or tryptophan, so it likely reflects a read error. The chain joins TRBV29-1 to TRBJ2-5; maybe TRBD2 (6 bases). Trimming shortened V by 7 bases and J by 4 bases, and 25 bases separated the two germline ends. This CDR3 is built from 16 residues. The germline V gene has CDR1 SQVTM and CDR2 ANQGSEA. CDR3 in DNA: TGCAGCGCCTACACGACTCCGGGACTTGCGGGAGAGACCCAGTACGTC. Translation gives CSAYTTPGLAGETQYV.

Of note for this clonotype: This CDR3 is missing its conserved last phenylalanine or tryptophan, likely due to a read error. The chain combines TRBV11-2 with TRBJ1-5; D may be TRBD1 (6 bases). V was trimmed by 1 base and J by 5 bases, leaving 18 bases between them. This CDR3 region has 17 residues. Germline values: CDR1 SGHAT, CDR2 FQNNGV. The CDR3 region has the DNA TGTGCCAGCAGCTTAGTAGGGGTAACAGGGAGTGATCAGCCCCAGCATTTG. Protein: CASSLVGVTGSDQPQHL.

Turning to this clonotype: It may be a read error: a sequence one base away is much more abundant. The chain carries TRBV30 and TRBJ1-5; D is ambiguous. CDR1 is GTSNPN and CDR2 is SVGIG in the germline V gene (reference sequence). With 3 bases removed from V and 2 bases from J, the gap between germline ends came to 11 bases. The CDR3 covers 14 residues. Here the CDR3 DNA reads TGTGCCTGGAGAGTATCTTCGGGCAATCAGCCCCAGCATTTT. Translated: CAWRVSSGNQPQHF.

The CDR3 nucleotides are TGCAAAGTTGACGCAGGGACGAACACCGGGGAGCTGTTTTTT. It codes for CKVDAGTNTGELFF. This chain uses TRBV29-1 with TRBJ2-2, with D tentatively TRBD1 (5 bases). Germline V gives CDR1 SQVTM, CDR2 ANQGSEA. The length of the CDR3 is 14 residues.

As to this clonotype: A read error may produce the germline difference seen at one junction end. The chain employs TRBV4-1 and TRBJ2-1; the match to TRBD2 covers 9 bases. Germline V gene sequence: CDR1 MGHRA, CDR2 YSYEKL. CDR3 length: 16 amino acids. DNA for the CDR3: TGTGCCAGCAGCCCCGAAGTAGCGGGGGTTTACAATGAGCAGTTCTTC. Protein sequence: CASSPEVAGVYNEQFF.

The V gene is TRBV6-1, the J gene TRBJ2-6; D is unclear. Germline V lookup: CDR1 MNHNS, CDR2 SASEGT. This CDR3 is 15 amino acids long. This CDR3 reads CVSSESPSGANVLTF. For the CDR3, the DNA is TGTGTCAGTAGTGAGTCCCCCTCTGGGGCCAACGTCCTGACTTTC.

Comment on this clonotype: Compared with germline, one end of the junction differs, possibly owing to a read error. The J gene is TRBJ2-1, the V gene TRBV11-2; D gene uncertain. Per germline, CDR1 SGHAT and CDR2 FQNNGV. The length of the CDR3 is 13 residues. In DNA, the CDR3 is TGTGGCAGCAGCTTAGGGTCCTACATTGAGCAGTTCTTC. Its protein product is CGSSLGSYIEQFF.

This clonotype showed up just once. Germline is not matched at one junction end, which may reflect a read error. The J gene is TRBJ2-5, the V gene TRBV11-2, with D perhaps TRBD2 (5 bases). The CDR3 consists of 15 residues. Looked up from germline, CDR1 is SGHAT and CDR2 is FQNNGV. The CDR3 nucleotides are TGTGCCAGCACCTTAACCCCCCATGACGGGGAATTCCAGTACTTC. This sequence encodes CASTLTPHDGEFQYF.

This clonotype is classed as medium-sized. The chain combines TRBV6-2 or TRBV6-3 with TRBJ2-2; 7 bases are shared with TRBD2. Germline V gene lookup returns CDR1 MNHEY and CDR2 SVGEGT. This CDR3 spans 13 amino acids. After removal of 6 bases from V and 5 bases from J, the junction contained 3 bases not matched to a gene. The CDR3 here is CASSWTRTGELFF. The CDR3 nucleotides read TGTGCCAGCAGCTGGACTAGAACCGGGGAGCTGTTTTTT.